Presented here are 7 T cell receptor beta chains from one specimen sequenced in a study of response to subunit inactivated influenza vaccine. TCRdb re-derived calls from the RT-PCR reads in MiXCR, one entry per CDR3 protein. The sample has around 530,000 distinct CDR3 sequences, about 12% seen once. The sample here was PBMCs from blood, taken on the day of vaccination. These receptors were taken from a man between 45 and 60 years old who received an inactivated influenza vaccine.

This clonotype was seen a few times. The J gene is TRBJ2-3, the V gene TRBV15; maybe TRBD2 (6 bases). V lost 0 bases to trimming and J lost 4 bases, with 11 bases between them. Germline values: CDR1 LNHNV, CDR2 YYDKDF (reference sequence). This CDR3 is built from 15 residues. The DNA of the CDR3 is TGTGCCACCAGCAGAGATATGGGGGGAGCAGATACGCAGTATTTT. Translated: CATSRDMGGADTQYF.

This clonotype was detected a few times. This chain joins TRBV15 and TRBJ1-2; a possible D gene is TRBD1 (5 bases). This CDR3 has 13 amino acids. CDR1 and CDR2 from the germline V gene are LNHNV and YYDKDF (reference sequence). V lost 6 bases and J lost 4, with 12 bases in between. CDR3 region: CATRGDLGYGYTF. Here the CDR3 DNA reads TGTGCCACCAGGGGGGACCTCGGCTATGGCTACACCTTC. The full variable domain, in which reference TRBV15 and TRBJ1-2 provide the parts outside the CDR3, is DAMVIQNPRYQVTQFGKPVTLSCSQTLNHNVMYWYQQKSSQAPKLLFHYYDKDFNNEADTPDNFQSRRPNTSFCFLDIRSPGLGDTAMYLCATRGDLGYGYTFGSGTRLTVV.

This sequence joins TRBV12-3 or TRBV12-4 and TRBJ2-2, with D unclear. V lost 6 bases and J lost 8, with 10 bases in between. The CDR3 is 12 residues long. CDR3 protein: CASSLHDGELFF. Here the CDR3 DNA reads TGTGCCAGCAGCTTACACGATGGGGAGCTGTTTTTT.

This clonotype came up a few times. The chain joins TRBV6-1 to TRBJ2-1; 9 nucleotides align to TRBD2. The CDR3 runs 16 residues. V trimming: 5 bases; J trimming: 11 bases; junction bases outside the gene matches: 16. The germline V gene has CDR1 MNHNS and CDR2 SASEGT. The CDR3 sequence is CASSQSSGGRIGQQFF. In nucleotides, the CDR3 is TGTGCCAGCAGTCAATCAAGCGGGGGGAGAATTGGGCAGCAGTTCTTC.

This clonotype was found many times. This chain's CDR3 is CAISSLGLNTGELFF. CDR3 DNA: TGTGCCATCAGTTCTTTGGGACTCAACACCGGGGAGCTGTTTTTT. V usage is TRBV10-3 and J usage is TRBJ2-2; possibly TRBD2 for D (6 bases). V was cut by 5 bases and J by 2 bases, with 12 bases left in between. CDR3 size: 15 residues. Germline V gives CDR1 ENHRY, CDR2 SYGVKD.

A remark on this clonotype: A much larger clonotype is one base distant, so this may be a read error. This chain uses TRBV6-2 or TRBV6-3 with TRBJ2-7; D gene uncertain. CDR3 length: 11 residues. Germline loops: CDR1 MNHEY, CDR2 SVGEGT. Trimming took 8 bases from V and 7 from J, leaving 12 bases between them. CDR3 protein: CASSDLFEQYF. CDR3 DNA: TGTGCCAGCTCGGACCTGTTTGAGCAGTACTTC.

This clonotype has ten or more counts. This chain uses TRBV20-1 with TRBJ2-7, with D possibly being TRBD1 or TRBD2 (5 bases each). The CDR3 totals 13 residues. Trimming stripped 6 bases from V and 5 bases from J, with 17 bases between. Looked up from germline, CDR1 is DFQATT and CDR2 is SNEGSKA (reference sequence). This CDR3 is CSAGARVLNEQYF. The CDR3 bases are TGCAGTGCGGGAGCCAGGGTATTGAACGAGCAGTACTTC.